This T cell receptor beta chain stems from a study of cytomegalovirus exposure and HLA in healthy donors (dated 2017 in TCRdb). A note on the overall study: An earlier analysis of approximately 640 of the donors reported approximately 270 Gb of sequence data and 117 million unique TCR beta sequences from 190 million or so T cells. To decide whether each TCR beta V gene segment behaved as functional or pseudogenic, an earlier analysis of approximately 600 of the donors relied on high-throughput TCR beta sequencing. Rather than using new phenotypic data, the later analysis identified candidate immune exposures from TCR beta sequences and from how often those sequences occurred across donors. In a later analysis, previously published TCR beta repertoires from 600 to 850 donors were re-analyzed and high-resolution HLA genotyping was added so that TCR occurrence patterns could be studied. About 330 gigabases of sequencing data and around 80 million unique TCR sequences made up an early release that covered 500 to 700 HLA-typed donors. Genome-wide SNP genotypes for about 60% of the 666 donors were used in a later genetic analysis, which treated that subset as a discovery cohort. The study aimed to test whether cataloging public T cell receptors could reveal signatures of past pathogen exposure. Donor age, sex, ethnicity and CMV serostatus were compiled together with the repertoire data. Among the roughly 390 genotyped donors, 75% to 90% belonged to the genetic ancestry cluster associated with self-reported Caucasian donors. The number of typed donors differed by locus: about 620-640 for A, B, C, DRB1 and DQB1; some 500 for DQA1; 606 for DPA1; and around 490 for DPB1. Class I and class II HLA loci were covered by the typing at four-digit resolution. Five DR-DQ haplotypes were treated as single units for association and clustering because of strong linkage in the cohort. All discovery cohort repertoires had been generated using a single sequencing platform. The study used immunosequencing to profile the T cell repertoires of under 700 subjects and linked those repertoires to cytomegalovirus serostatus. Across around 400 genotyped donors of the cohort, an average of approximately 240,000 unique TCR beta nucleotide sequences per donor were sequenced, and 15% to 20% of those sequences were non-productive. In addition to the first cohort of roughly 670 subjects, a separate validation cohort of 130 or so different subjects was used. The study combined high-throughput TCR immunosequencing, statistical association of individual TCRs with disease status, and machine learning to predict cytomegalovirus infection status.

Summary of the overall study and its limitations: In vitro tests confirmed that a few of the cytomegalovirus-associated TCR beta chains recognize cytomegalovirus antigens. In a later analysis, most CMV-associated TCR beta chains were found to appear HLA-restricted, with HLA associations seemingly driven largely by CMV exposure. In this cohort, only TCR beta chains were sequenced, and detectable features were limited by the absence of alpha or paired-chain data. Because counts were too low, 15 to 20 rarely observed V segments, including chromosome 9 orphons, were excluded from the earlier analysis of fewer than 650 of the donors. The 87-base-pair reads could not distinguish some IMGT-functional V segments, including TRBV6-2 and TRBV6-3, so those segments were excluded. The classifier was reported to diagnose cytomegalovirus status with high specificity and sensitivity in both the original and validation cohorts. A cluster of highly shared sequence variants was judged likely to be a technical artifact of the sequencing pipeline. Most TCR sequences were observed very rarely across donors, whereas some public TCRs were present in many individuals. Specific HLA alleles were associated with roughly 16,000 TCR beta sequences at a false discovery rate of 0.05 in a later analysis. A further reported finding was that TCR beta sequences accurately predicted the HLA-A and HLA-B alleles for most subjects in the first cohort. A later analysis reported that several top co-occurrence clusters appeared linked to parvovirus B19, influenza, CMV and Epstein-Barr virus. In an earlier analysis of around 500 of the donors, most TCR beta V segments appeared in productive rearrangements about 90% or about 30% of the time, broadly matching IMGT annotations. According to the authors, the approach could potentially be generalized to other disease states and immunological phenotypes. When HLA alleles, especially DR and DQ, strongly co-occurred, TCR associations were difficult to assign to individual alleles. A later genetic analysis associated a missense DCLRE1C variant with V-gene and J-gene trimming of TCR beta chains, and an independent cohort replicated the association. Because HLA typing was unavailable for some donors at each locus, only the typed subset was used in association tests. Correlated functional status among segregating V segments might be attributable to linkage disequilibrium, but an unknown experimental factor could not be ruled out. The presence/absence analyses assumed that sequencing depth was roughly uniform across donors, and that assumption may not be true. The study listed around 160 TCR beta chains as associated with cytomegalovirus. According to a later genetic analysis, donors in an Asian-associated ancestry cluster had fewer N-insertions in productive TCRs than the approximately 670-donor mean. In a later analysis, HLA-associated TCR beta chains were found to be more clonally expanded and to have lower generation probabilities than equally common non-associated chains. CMV serostatus was the only immune exposure information available for the cohort. A later analysis found that TCR association rates varied across HLA loci, with DRB1 alleles showing the most associated TCRs and HLA-C alleles the fewest.

Library creation used the immunoSEQ multiplex PCR assay. For the multiplex PCR, a mixture combining 60 forward primers for TCR Vbeta segments and 13 reverse primers for TCR Jbeta segments was used. Amplification of the CDR3 region of rearranged TCR beta genes was performed with a multiplex PCR assay on genomic DNA. The amplified TCR beta libraries were sequenced on the Illumina HiSeq System as 87-base-pair reads. The authors processed their data as follows. Across the 670 or so repertoires, a later analysis counted 80 million or so unique TCR beta chains, roughly 11 million of which were shared by at least two donors. A nearest-neighbor algorithm error-corrected the raw reads and collapsed the reads into unique sequences, merging closely related sequences to remove PCR and sequencing errors. To assign V, D and J gene segments, CDR3 sequences were aligned to IMGT reference sequences. For a sequence to be retained, a match of at least six nucleotides was required to both a V gene segment and a J gene segment. A rearrangement was called productive if the CDR3 had no stop codons and remained in frame with V and J, and every other rearrangement was called non-productive. CDR3 was defined by IMGT convention, running from the second conserved V-encoded cysteine to the conserved J-encoded phenylalanine. Sequences without an unambiguous match to a single V gene segment were excluded from the earlier analysis of almost 600 of the donors. In an earlier analysis of approximately 550 of the donors, V segments were called functional above 56.7% productive rearrangements and were called segregating when the between-donor standard deviation exceeded 5%. A statistical classification framework was built to diagnose cytomegalovirus status from the catalog of TCR beta chain sequences. In a later analysis, TCR nucleotide sequences were compared against IMGT/GENE-DB human TR gene sequences so that V and J genes could be assigned. A later analysis assigned CDR3 sequences and most-parsimonious VDJ recombination scenarios with the TCRdist pipeline. In a later analysis, every TCR beta chain was defined by the combination of its CDR3 amino acid sequence and its V-gene family, and reads without a unique V-gene family were dropped. In a later analysis, 450 to 600 highly shared, low-generation-probability nucleotide sequences were removed to address suspected cross-contamination and a sequencing artifact. In a later analysis, a clonal expansion index for each public chain was calculated from normalized within-repertoire ranks of inferred template counts. In a later analysis, generation probabilities were computed with a VDJ recombination model fitted to out-of-frame rearrangements, and the resulting probabilities were checked against IGoR. In a later analysis, hypergeometric tests were used to score TCR-TCR, TCR-HLA and TCR-CMV co-occurrence, with a repertoire-size bias correction applied to TCR pairs. To estimate false discovery rates, a later analysis permuted the HLA or CMV assignments 20 times. A later analysis grouped co-occurring TCRs with DBSCAN, adding TCRdist sequence similarity when clustering within HLA-allele-positive subsets. For co-occurrence clustering, repertoires with fewer than 30,000 or more than 120,000 public chains were excluded, along with four or five repertoires with anomalous nucleotide sharing. TCRdb carries this immuneACCESS record with in-frame sequences only. Its versions omit some clonotypes, under half of them owing to an unresolved V gene in the studies checked, with the rest unexplained. That table supplies the V and J calls and clone size; D and trimming were determined from the DNA. The sample table holds some 77,000 clones, of which over 70% were seen once. 22% of the sample is taken by the ten largest.

The junction shows trimming of 6 bases on V and 4 bases on J, and the gene matches do not reach 2 bases of it. The CDR3 goes from the cysteine to the phenylalanine over 13 residues. Of the read, only the CDR3 DNA is kept; its 39 bases are in frame from base 1. CDR1 is given as MNHNS and CDR2 as SASEGT, both from the germline V gene. The cohort was made up of about 670 healthy bone marrow donors. All cohort members were sampled while nominally healthy, although unrecorded immune exposures were likely present. The donor was CMV seropositive and was included in the group of 289 seropositive cohort members. A peripheral blood sample was collected from each donor, and TCR beta sequencing was performed on peripheral blood mononuclear cells. Genomic DNA was extracted from the blood cell samples with the Qiagen DNeasy Blood Extraction Kit. For this clone: Its antigen specificity is not known. Qualities for individual bases were not recorded, and no much larger clone is one base off.

This chain is built from TRBV6-1 and TRBJ2-5; 10 of the junction bases match TRBD1. The TCR sequence derives from a woman between 35 and 50 years old in good health and CMV-seropositive. Material: PBMCs. In nucleotides, the sequence is TGTGCCAGCAGGGACAGGGGGACAGAGACCCAGTACTTC. Its translation is CASRDRGTETQYF.